This TCR beta chain was captured by sequencing in a study of OX40 agonist ivuxolimab in advanced cancers. Study-wide results and caveats: CD4+ T cells averaged fewer expanded clones than CD8+ T cells.

Only in-frame clones appear in the TCRdb table, and some are missing; sequencing was by immunoSEQ multiplex PCR. The profile shows tens of thousands of clones, roughly 84% of them singletons. Losses at the gene ends were 3 bases for V and 8 bases for J; bases not matched to a gene: 8. Germline V lookup: CDR1 SQVTM, CDR2 ANQGSEA. This CDR3 spans 14 amino acids. To note about this clone: The antigen is not known.

Patients were excluded for autoimmune disease history or systemic immunosuppression. This sequence originates from an adult with an advanced solid tumor such as melanoma, head and neck, liver or kidney cancer. The sample in question was CD4+ or CD8+ T cells sorted from blood, obtained in a trial of the OX40 agonist ivuxolimab. The rearrangement uses TRBV29-1 and TRBJ2-1; the match to TRBD2 covers 9 bases. The CDR3 reads CSVDGGRAPDEQFF. The CDR3, as DNA: TGCAGCGTTGATGGCGGGAGGGCGCCCGATGAGCAGTTCTTC.